Below are 24 T cell receptor beta chains sequenced from a single sample in a study of radiotherapy plus CTLA-4 blockade in lung cancer. Some clones are missing from TCRdb's copy, which holds only in-frame ones; the method was immunoSEQ multiplex PCR. Of 65,000 to 85,000 clones listed, approximately 79% are singletons. The sequencing here drew on peripheral blood, taken from a patient treated with radiotherapy plus ipilimumab. These receptors were collected from a human donor with non-small cell lung cancer whose response to radiotherapy plus ipilimumab could not be evaluated. Some clones in this sample may be carry-over from other donors' samples.

The chain has TRBV5-4 and TRBJ2-3; the D gene is possibly TRBD2 (5 bases). The CDR3 totals 15 residues. V was cut by 1 base and J by 1 base, with 10 bases left in between. Germline V lookup: CDR1 SGHNT, CDR2 YYREEE (reference sequence). The CDR3 coding sequence is TGTGCCAGCAGCTTGAGTCGGGGAGGCACAGATACGCAGTATTTT. Its translation is CASSLSRGGTDTQYF.

The chain couples TRBV7-9 to TRBJ2-2; tentatively, D is TRBD1 (5 bases). With 5 bases removed from V and 6 bases from J, the gap between germline ends came to 10 bases. The CDR3 is 13 amino acids. CDR1 and CDR2 from the germline V gene are SEHNR and FQNEAQ (reference sequence). The CDR3 loop is CASSPQVPGELFF. The CDR3 coding sequence is TGTGCCAGCAGCCCACAGGTTCCCGGGGAGCTGTTTTTT.

The chain has TRBV2 and TRBJ1-2; TRBD1 is a possible D gene (6 bases). Looked up from germline, CDR1 is SNHLY and CDR2 is FYNNEI. Between the trimmed V and J ends, which lost 8 bases and 6 bases, there was a span of 13 bases. This CDR3 spans 12 amino acids. The CDR3 DNA reads TGTGCCAGCGCAGGGGTTATAGATGGCTACACCTTC. This translates into CASAGVIDGYTF.

The chain links TRBV7-9 to TRBJ2-7, with TRBD1 identical over 11 bases. Germline CDR1 reads SEHNR; CDR2 reads FQNEAQ (reference sequence). This CDR3 is 16 amino acids long. Trimming at V came to 1 base and at J to 7 bases, leaving 9 bases not matched to a gene. The CDR3 protein is CASSLDPRTGGQEQYF. DNA for the CDR3: TGTGCCAGCAGCTTAGACCCTAGGACAGGGGGCCAGGAGCAGTACTTC.

Here the CDR3 DNA reads TGCGCCAGCAGCCAAGATGGACTTACAATAGACGGAAACAATGAGCAGTTCTTC. This encodes CASSQDGLTIDGNNEQFF. The chain is built from TRBV4-3 and TRBJ2-1; D perhaps matches TRBD2 (5 bases). V was pared by 0 bases and J by 5 bases, with 20 bases between. Germline loops: CDR1 LGHNA, CDR2 YSLEER. The CDR3 sequence is 18 residues long.

V is TRBV7-9 and J is TRBJ1-4; 8 positions match TRBD1. This CDR3 spans 16 amino acids. Unmatched junction bases numbered 9, after V lost 5 bases and J lost 4 bases. Germline V gene sequence: CDR1 SEHNR, CDR2 FQNEAQ (reference sequence). CDR3: CASSVWGTGNNEKLFF. CDR3 nucleotide sequence: TGTGCCAGCAGCGTCTGGGGGACAGGCAATAATGAAAAACTGTTTTTT.

The J gene is TRBJ2-7, the V gene TRBV5-1; tentatively, D is TRBD1 (7 bases). Trimming shortened V by 2 bases and J by 4 bases, and 13 bases separated the two germline ends. The CDR3 runs to 14 residues. The germline CDR1 and CDR2 sequences are SGHRS and YFSETQ. The CDR3 loop is CASSFGGGTYEQYF. The DNA of the CDR3 is TGCGCCAGCAGCTTCGGAGGGGGCACTTACGAGCAGTACTTC.

This clone was recorded only once. The rearrangement uses TRBV20-1 and TRBJ1-1, with TRBD1 as a possible D gene (6 bases). CDR3 length equals 11 residues. Per the germline V gene, CDR1 is DFQATT and CDR2 is SNEGSKA (reference sequence). In nucleotides, the CDR3 is TGCGGAACGGGGGGGCGAGCTGAAGCTTTCTTT. Residues: CGTGGRAEAFF.

This clone occurred once. The chain combines TRBV10-3 with TRBJ1-2; no firm D call. Germline CDR1 and CDR2: ENHRY and SYGVKD. Trimming cost V 4 bases and J 4 bases, with 10 bases left between them. The CDR3 runs to 13 residues. The CDR3 sequence is CAISVDSFYGYTF. The DNA for the CDR3 is TGTGCCATCAGTGTGGACTCCTTCTATGGCTACACCTTC.

The V and J genes are TRBV18 and TRBJ2-2, with D possibly being TRBD2 (6 bases). Germline assignment: CDR1 KGHSH and CDR2 LQKENI. With 0 bases removed from V and 2 bases from J, the gap between germline ends came to 10 bases. There are 16 residues in the CDR3. CDR3 DNA sequence: TGTGCCAGCTCACCACCAGGAGGGGACAACACCGGGGAGCTGTTTTTT. Amino acid sequence: CASSPPGGDNTGELFF.

This chain links TRBV7-9 with TRBJ2-5, with 9 positions matching TRBD1. The CDR3 is 15 amino acids. Germline-derived CDR1 and CDR2 are SEHNR and FQNEAQ (reference sequence). V gave up 1 base and J gave up 2 bases; unmatched junction bases: 2. The CDR3: CASSLGDRGQETQYF. The CDR3 DNA sequence: TGTGCCAGCAGCTTAGGAGACAGGGGGCAAGAGACCCAGTACTTC.

J is TRBJ1-1 and V is TRBV5-1; D may be TRBD1 (6 bases). CDR1 and CDR2 from the germline V gene are SGHRS and YFSETQ. V was cut by 7 bases and J by 0 bases, with 16 bases left in between. This CDR3 comprises 15 residues. The chain's CDR3 is CASVVGGALNTEAFF. CDR3 sequence (DNA): TGCGCCAGCGTCGTGGGGGGGGCGCTGAACACTGAAGCTTTCTTT. The entire variable domain, with the rest obtained from reference TRBV5-1 and TRBJ1-1, is as follows: KAGVTQTPRYLIKTRGQQVTLSCSPISGHRSVSWYQQTPGQGLQFLFEYFSETQRNKGNFPGRFSGRQFSNSRSEMNVSTLELGDSALYLCASVVGGALNTEAFFGQGTRLTVV.

The chain joins TRBV7-9 to TRBJ1-2, with 7 bases fitting TRBD1. The CDR3 has 15 amino acids. With V trimmed by 0 bases and J by 4 bases, 5 bases remained unmatched. The germline V gene has CDR1 SEHNR and CDR2 FQNEAQ (reference sequence). This CDR3 reads CASSLASGGSYGYTF. The CDR3 region has the DNA TGTGCCAGCAGCTTAGCGTCAGGGGGTAGCTATGGCTACACCTTC.

This chain joins TRBV19 and TRBJ2-2; tentatively, D is TRBD2 (5 bases). CDR3 length: 16 residues. The germline gives CDR1 LNHDA, CDR2 SQIVND (reference sequence). Trimming took off 3 bases at V and 6 bases at J, with 17 bases between the two ends. CDR3 sequence (DNA): TGTGCCAGTAGTATGGGAGAGGGTTTGCGGGCCGGGGAGCTGTTTTTT. Its translation: CASSMGEGLRAGELFF.

This clone has just one count. This sequence joins TRBV6-6 and TRBJ2-7, with a possible D match to TRBD2 (5 bases). The CDR3 sequence is 12 residues long. V lost 6 bases to trimming and J lost 9 bases, with 15 bases between them. Germline assignment: CDR1 MNHNY and CDR2 SVGAGI (reference sequence). The CDR3: CASRETGWWQYF. The CDR3 DNA follows: TGTGCCAGCAGGGAGACGGGGTGGTGGCAGTACTTC.

The chain uses TRBV5-1 and TRBJ1-1; D remains unclear. The germline V and J ends were trimmed by 1 base and 2 bases, with 12 bases remaining between them. Germline V gene data show CDR1 as SGHRS and CDR2 as YFSETQ. The CDR3 length is 15 residues. This CDR3 is CASSLRRMTNTEAFF. The CDR3 nucleotides are TGCGCCAGCAGCTTGAGGCGGATGACCAACACTGAAGCTTTCTTT.

This rearrangement joins TRBV7-8 to TRBJ1-2; possibly TRBD1 for D (5 bases). The CDR3 contains 16 residues. Deletions cut 4 bases from V and 1 base from J, with 16 bases between. Germline V lookup: CDR1 SGHVS, CDR2 FQNEAQ. CDR3 in amino acids: CASSSASTAYNYGYTF. The CDR3 DNA sequence: TGTGCCAGCAGCTCGGCATCGACAGCTTATAACTATGGCTACACCTTC.

V is TRBV5-1 and J is TRBJ1-4, with a weak D call TRBD1 (6 bases). Germline V gene lookup returns CDR1 SGHRS and CDR2 YFSETQ. The CDR3 spans 14 residues. The V end lost 2 bases, the J end lost 6 bases, and 11 bases lay between the germline ends. The CDR3 coding sequence is TGCGCCAGCAGCTTAGCGGCAGGGGATGAAAAACTGTTTTTT. It yields the protein CASSLAAGDEKLFF.

This clone was found once. V is TRBV5-1 and J is TRBJ1-1; TRBD1 matches at 11 bases. CDR1 is SGHRS and CDR2 is YFSETQ in the germline V gene. The CDR3 consists of 16 residues. The V and J ends lost 4 bases and 5 bases, in that order; junction bases with no gene match: 10. The CDR3 sequence: CASSIGQGARGTEAFF. As DNA, the CDR3 is TGCGCCAGCAGCATTGGACAGGGGGCGCGAGGGACTGAAGCTTTCTTT.

The rearrangement joins TRBV10-3 to TRBJ1-1; no firm D call. The V and J ends lost 0 bases and 12 bases respectively, with 11 bases between them. The CDR3 is made up of 12 amino acids. Germline CDR1 is ENHRY and CDR2 is SYGVKD. The CDR3, as DNA: TGTGCCATCAGTGAGTCGTCGGGTCGACCTTTCTTT. It is translated as CAISESSGRPFF.

The V gene is TRBV20-1, the J gene TRBJ2-4; the D gene is possibly TRBD2 (5 bases). Germline loops: CDR1 DFQATT, CDR2 SNEGSKA (reference sequence). The CDR3 is 11 residues long. With 3 bases removed from V and 8 bases from J, the gap between germline ends came to 8 bases. The CDR3 nucleotides read TGCAGTGCTAGGGAAGCGGACATTCAGTACTTC. This gives the protein CSAREADIQYF.

V usage is TRBV12-5 and J usage is TRBJ2-3; D is ambiguous. CDR3 size: 12 residues. Trimming removed 6 bases at V and 2 bases at J, with 6 bases between. Germline V CDR1 and CDR2: LGHNT, FRNRAP. This CDR3 is CASGRDTDTQYF. In nucleotides, the CDR3 is TGTGCTAGTGGCCGAGACACAGATACGCAGTATTTT.

The chain joins TRBV27 to TRBJ1-1; no clear D. CDR1 and CDR2 from the germline V gene are MNHEY and SMNVEV (reference sequence). V was shortened by 2 bases and J by 5 bases, with 9 bases between the two germline ends. The CDR3 contains 13 residues. As DNA, the CDR3 is TGTGCCAGCAGTTTAGGATGGAGTACTGAAGCTTTCTTT. Its translation: CASSLGWSTEAFF.

The rearrangement links TRBV12-5 to TRBJ2-7; TRBD2 agrees at 8 bases. This CDR3 spans 17 amino acids. Trimming took 1 base from V and 3 from J; bases not matched to a gene: 11. The germline CDR1 and CDR2 sequences are LGHNT and FRNRAP. The CDR3 region has the DNA TGTGCTAGTGGTTTGGCCCGGGCGGGGGGAACGGTCTACGAGCAGTACTTC. The encoded protein is CASGLARAGGTVYEQYF.